The rows below give T cell receptor beta chains drawn from one sample of a study of OX40 agonist ivuxolimab in advanced cancers. Generated by immunoSEQ multiplex PCR, the TCRdb table keeps only in-frame clones and is missing some. The sample yields fewer than 35,000 clones, approximately 90% seen once. The sequenced sample was CD4+ or CD8+ T cells sorted from blood, obtained in a trial of the OX40 agonist ivuxolimab. The source is an adult with an advanced solid tumor such as melanoma, head and neck, liver or kidney cancer. CDR3s include the opening cysteine and the closing phenylalanine or tryptophan. The D gene is left open where the match is weak. A clone size is listed for some rows: how often the clone was seen (once, few, many), or a class if it is expanded.

j_call,clone_size,v_call,d_call,cdr3_nt,cdr3_aa
TRBJ1-1,NA,TRBV6-5,NA,TGTGCCAGCAGCCCTGATGGGAACACTGAAGCTTTCTTT,CASSPDGNTEAFF
TRBJ1-1,NA,TRBV4-1,NA,TGCGCCAGCAGCCAATCGCTGATGAACACTGAAGCTTTCTTT,CASSQSLMNTEAFF
TRBJ1-3,NA,TRBV7-9,NA,TGTGCCAGCAGCCGCCTTGGGGACTCTGGAAACACCATATATTTT,CASSRLGDSGNTIYF
TRBJ2-1,NA,TRBV7-6,TRBD2,TGTGCCAGCAGCTCGGCCCCAACTAGCGGGGTCACCTACAATGAGCAGTTCTTC,CASSSAPTSGVTYNEQFF
TRBJ1-5,few,TRBV6-1,NA,TGTGCCAGCAGTCTATCGGGCGGAGGCAATCAGCCCCAGCATTTT,CASSLSGGGNQPQHF
TRBJ1-6,NA,TRBV28,TRBD1,TGTGCCAGCAGTTACAGGGGCAGTTCACCCCTCCACTTT,CASSYRGSSPLHF
TRBJ2-7,NA,TRBV30,NA,TGTGCCTGGAGTGGGCAGTTCCACTACGAGCAGTACTTC,CAWSGQFHYEQYF
TRBJ1-2,NA,TRBV15,TRBD1,TGTGCCACCAGCACAGACAGGGGCTACTATGGCTACACCTTC,CATSTDRGYYGYTF
TRBJ1-1,NA,TRBV28,NA,TGTGCCAGCAGTTCATCTGCTACGGGCACTGAAGCTTTCTTT,CASSSSATGTEAFF
TRBJ2-1,NA,TRBV4-1,NA,TGCGCCAGCAGCCACAGGGGACCCTACAATGAGCAGTTCTTC,CASSHRGPYNEQFF
TRBJ2-1,once,TRBV2,TRBD2,TGTGCCAGCAAGGGACTAGCGGGCTTCAGAGGGAATGAGCAGTTCTTC,CASKGLAGFRGNEQFF
TRBJ1-3,once,TRBV2,NA,TGTGCCAGCATTACGGGGAGTGGAAACACCATATATTTT,CASITGSGNTIYF
TRBJ2-4,NA,TRBV27,NA,TGTGCCAGCAGTTTAAGGGACGGAGAAAACATTCAGTACTTC,CASSLRDGENIQYF
TRBJ2-3,NA,TRBV5-1,TRBD2,TGCGCCAGCAGGTTTAGCGGGGGGACAGATACGCAGTATTTT,CASRFSGGTDTQYF
TRBJ2-2,NA,TRBV28,NA,TGTGCCAGCAGTTGGCAGGGGTCAATTAGCACCGGGGAGCTGTTTTTT,CASSWQGSISTGELFF
TRBJ2-7,NA,TRBV6-5,TRBD1,TGTGCCAGCAGAGACCCGGGACAGGGGGTGAACGAGCAGTACTTC,CASRDPGQGVNEQYF
TRBJ2-7,NA,TRBV7-2,NA,TGTGCCAGCAGCCTCACACCTACCTACGAGCAGTACTTC,CASSLTPTYEQYF
TRBJ1-2,NA,TRBV27,NA,TGTGCCAGCAGGCCAAAGGGTAGCCTTAACTATGGCTACACCTTC,CASRPKGSLNYGYTF
TRBJ1-5,NA,TRBV7-2,NA,TGTGCCAGCAGCTTAGCCCGGAAGGGATCAAATCAGCCCCAGCATTTT,CASSLARKGSNQPQHF
TRBJ2-1,NA,TRBV11-2,TRBD2,TGTGCCAGCAGCTCCCCAACTAGCGAATCTTATTACTATGAGCAGTTCTTC,CASSSPTSESYYYEQFF
TRBJ2-3,NA,TRBV29-1,NA,TGCAGCGTAGCGGACAGCACAGATACGCAGTATTTT,CSVADSTDTQYF
TRBJ1-1,NA,TRBV11-3,NA,TGTGCCAGCAGCGACCCGGAGACTGAAGCTTTCTTT,CASSDPETEAFF
TRBJ1-3,once,TRBV9,TRBD1,TGTGCCAGCTCGGGACAGGTGATCTCTGGAAACACCATATATTTT,CASSGQVISGNTIYF
TRBJ2-6,NA,TRBV6-6,NA,TGTGCCAGCAGTTACGGAGGGGCTGGGGCCAACGTCCTGACTTTC,CASSYGGAGANVLTF
TRBJ1-1,NA,TRBV30,TRBD1,TGTGCCTGGAGGGAGGGGGCAGGCACTGAAGCTTTCTTT,CAWREGAGTEAFF
TRBJ2-7,NA,TRBV30,NA,TGTGCCTGGAGTGTTAGGGGGGTACTCGAATATCTACAATCCTACGAGCAGTACTTC,CAWSVRGVLEYLQSYEQYF
TRBJ2-3,NA,TRBV11-2,TRBD2,TGTGCCAGCAGCTGGGGGACTAGCGGTCTCGGAGATACGCAGTATTTT,CASSWGTSGLGDTQYF
TRBJ2-7,few,TRBV4-3,NA,TGCGCCAGCAGCCAAGAAGCCGGGACACCCTCCTACGAGCAGTACTTC,CASSQEAGTPSYEQYF
TRBJ2-2,NA,TRBV9,NA,TGTGCCAGCAGCGCCGGGACATTTAACACCGGGGAGCTGTTTTTT,CASSAGTFNTGELFF
TRBJ1-5,NA,TRBV6-9,NA,TGTGCCAGCCGTACAGGGAATCAGCCCCAGCATTTT,CASRTGNQPQHF
TRBJ2-5,NA,TRBV14,TRBD2,TGTGCCAGCAGCCTCGGACTAGCGGTAACTCAAGAGACCCAGTACTTC,CASSLGLAVTQETQYF
TRBJ2-3,NA,TRBV28,TRBD2,TGTGCCAGCAGTACCTCCTCTAGCGGGAGGGCGGGCACAGATACGCAGTATTTT,CASSTSSSGRAGTDTQYF
TRBJ1-5,few,TRBV2,NA,TGTGCCAGCACCGGGGGGGGAAGCAATCAGCCCCAGCATTTT,CASTGGGSNQPQHF
TRBJ2-3,NA,TRBV6-1,TRBD2,TGTGCCAGCAGTGAAGTAGGACTAGCTCCGGATACGCAGTATTTT,CASSEVGLAPDTQYF
TRBJ2-1,NA,TRBV11-2,TRBD2,TGTGCCAGCACCGGCGGGGGATCCTCCTACAATGAGCAGTTCTTC,CASTGGGSSYNEQFF
TRBJ1-2,NA,TRBV4-1,NA,TGCGCCAGCAGCCAAGGCTACTCGACAGTCGGCTACACCTTC,CASSQGYSTVGYTF
TRBJ2-1,NA,TRBV10-1,TRBD1,TGCGCCAGCAGGGATACAGGGGACCATGAGCAGTTCTTC,CASRDTGDHEQFF
TRBJ1-5,NA,TRBV27,NA,TGTGCCAGCAGACCGGGACGGTATAGCAATCAGCCCCAGCATTTT,CASRPGRYSNQPQHF
TRBJ2-3,NA,TRBV7-9,TRBD1,TGTGCCAGCGAGCAGGGGGTAGGCACAGATACGCAGTATTTT,CASEQGVGTDTQYF
TRBJ2-3,NA,TRBV4-3,NA,TGCGCCAGCAGCCAAGATTGGGACGTAACGATCACAGATACGCAGTATTTT,CASSQDWDVTITDTQYF
TRBJ2-7,NA,TRBV30,NA,TGTGCCTGGAGTGTACTCGGCAGGGGTTACGAGCAGTACTTC,CAWSVLGRGYEQYF
TRBJ2-3,NA,TRBV9,TRBD2,TGTGCCAGCAGCGCCAGACTAGCGGGGGGAACAGATACGCAGTATTTT,CASSARLAGGTDTQYF
TRBJ2-5,few,TRBV21-1,NA,TGTGCCAGCAGCACCGAGGGACAAGGACGCCTCGGTGAGACCCAGTACTTC,CASSTEGQGRLGETQYF
TRBJ1-6,NA,TRBV4-3,NA,TGCGCCAGCAGCCAACAGGGACCGTCGATGGCCGATAATTCACCCCTCCACTTT,CASSQQGPSMADNSPLHF
TRBJ2-7,NA,TRBV27,TRBD1,TGTGCCAGCAGCCTTACGGGACAGGGCTTAGTCAGCTACGAGCAGTACTTC,CASSLTGQGLVSYEQYF
TRBJ2-5,large,TRBV7-3,NA,TGTGCCAGCAGCCTCTCAGACGGGGGGACCCAGTACTTC,CASSLSDGGTQYF
TRBJ2-5,once,TRBV4-3,TRBD2,TGCGCCAGCAGCCCTACTAGCGGCCCCTTGGAGACCCAGTACTTC,CASSPTSGPLETQYF